These 14 T cell receptor beta chains share one sample of origin, sequenced in a study of high-grade serous ovarian cancer treatment subgroups. Tumor samples were obtained before definitive surgery or chemotherapy. Assay used: immunoSEQ multiplex PCR; TCRdb lists only in-frame clones, some missing. Here the sample spans 10,000 or so clones, 75% to 90% being singletons. Sequenced input: tumor tissue. The source of these receptors is a human donor with high-grade serous ovarian cancer.

The genes are TRBV7-6 and TRBJ2-1; TRBD2 matches 8 bases. The CDR3 is made up of 15 amino acids. CDR1 SGHVS and CDR2 FNYEAQ come from the germline V gene. V trimming: 1 base; J trimming: 9 bases; junction bases outside the gene matches: 8. CDR3 sequence (DNA): TGTGCCAGCAGCTTAGAACACGGGACTAGAATTGAGCAGTTCTTC. This encodes CASSLEHGTRIEQFF. The variable domain in full, completed from reference TRBV7-6 and TRBJ2-1, reads GAGVSQSPRYKVTKRGQDVALRCDPISGHVSLYWYRQALGQGPEFLTYFNYEAQQDKSGLPNDRFSAERPEGSISTLTIQRTEQRDSAMYRCASSLEHGTRIEQFFGPGTRLTVL.

The J gene is TRBJ2-4, the V gene TRBV27; weak D call: TRBD1 (5 bases). This CDR3 comprises 13 residues. V shed 9 bases and J shed 6 bases, with 15 bases lying between them. Germline CDR1 reads MNHEY; CDR2 reads SMNVEV (reference sequence). The CDR3 DNA sequence: TGTGCCAGTATGCGGCAGGGCATAAACATTCAGTACTTC. It yields the protein CASMRQGINIQYF.

The rearrangement links TRBV6-5 to TRBJ1-5, with no clear D. V lost 2 bases and J lost 2, with 4 bases in between. This CDR3 has 13 amino acids. Germline-derived CDR1 and CDR2 are MNHEY and SVGAGI. The CDR3 bases are TGTGCCAGCAGTTACGAGGGCAATCAGCCCCAGCATTTT. It is translated as CASSYEGNQPQHF.

This clone was seen just once. The V gene is TRBV9, the J gene TRBJ2-7; 7 bases fit TRBD1. V trimming: 5 bases; J trimming: 4 bases; junction bases outside the gene matches: 12. Germline values: CDR1 SGDLS, CDR2 YYNGEE. The CDR3 has 15 amino acids. Here the CDR3 reads CASREIQGRGYEQYF. CDR3 in DNA: TGTGCCAGCAGAGAAATACAGGGGCGAGGGTACGAGCAGTACTTC.

This chain joins TRBV7-2 and TRBJ2-1; weak D call: TRBD2 (5 bases). V gave up 5 bases and J gave up 6 bases, with 14 bases separating them. The CDR3 covers 14 residues. Germline loops: CDR1 SGHTA, CDR2 FQGNSA. CDR3 amino acids: CASSANPGSNEQFF. DNA of the CDR3: TGTGCCAGCAGCGCTAACCCGGGGAGCAATGAGCAGTTCTTC.

This clone was found once. The chain recombines TRBV12-5 with TRBJ2-3, with a possible D match to TRBD2 (5 bases). The CDR3 loop spans 15 amino acids. Germline V lookup: CDR1 LGHNT, CDR2 FRNRAP. V was shortened by 3 bases and J by 1 base, with 11 bases between the two germline ends. CDR3 bases: TGTGCTAGTGGTTTCGGGAATCTGGGCACAGATACGCAGTATTTT. It yields the protein CASGFGNLGTDTQYF.

This clone came up once. V gene TRBV19 combines with J gene TRBJ2-2; D may be TRBD1 (5 bases). CDR1 is LNHDA and CDR2 is SQIVND in the germline V gene (reference sequence). The V end was cut by 7 bases, the J end by 8 bases, with 8 bases between. This CDR3 is built from 11 residues. CDR3 bases: TGTGCCAGTAAGGGGATGGGGGAGCTGTTTTTT. Amino acid sequence: CASKGMGELFF.

V and J are TRBV5-4 and TRBJ2-1, with 9 positions matching TRBD1. Per the germline V gene, CDR1 is SGHNT and CDR2 is YYREEE (reference sequence). The CDR3 covers 16 residues. V dropped 1 base and J dropped 6; count of bases not matched to a gene: 8. The CDR3 coding sequence is TGTGCCAGCAGCTTGAGGGGGGACAGGGTCACCAATGAGCAGTTCTTC. Protein: CASSLRGDRVTNEQFF.

This chain connects TRBV5-6 to TRBJ2-5; TRBD1 matches 7 bases. V was clipped by 7 bases and J by 4 bases; unmatched bases: 7. Germline V gives CDR1 SGHDT, CDR2 YYEEEE. This CDR3 spans 13 amino acids. This CDR3 is CASGAGGRETQYF. Here the CDR3 DNA reads TGTGCCAGCGGAGCAGGGGGTCGAGAGACCCAGTACTTC.

This sequence joins TRBV30 and TRBJ1-2, with a tentative D call TRBD1 (5 bases). The germline V and J ends were trimmed by 0 bases and 2 bases, with 10 bases remaining between them. The CDR3 contains 14 residues. From germline, CDR1 is GTSNPN and CDR2 SVGIG (reference sequence). CDR3 nucleotide sequence: TGTGCCTGGAGTGTTCTGGGACGGAACTATGGCTACACCTTC. Amino acids: CAWSVLGRNYGYTF.

The J gene is TRBJ1-2, the V gene TRBV5-8; the D gene is possibly TRBD1 (5 bases). This CDR3 contains 15 residues. Trimming left V 0 bases short and J 2 bases short, with 11 bases between. Germline V lookup: CDR1 SGHTS, CDR2 YDEGEE. In DNA form, the CDR3 reads TGTGCCAGCAGCTTGGTTTATGCAGGGAACTATGGCTACACCTTC. Translating gives CASSLVYAGNYGYTF.

This chain joins TRBV19 and TRBJ2-2, with TRBD2 as a possible D gene (5 bases). The CDR3 has 18 amino acids. V lost 0 bases to trimming and J lost 0 bases, with 14 bases between them. Germline CDR1 and CDR2: LNHDA and SQIVND (reference sequence). The chain's CDR3 is CASSIDRGLIANTGELFF. The DNA of the CDR3 is TGTGCCAGTAGTATAGACCGCGGACTGATCGCGAACACCGGGGAGCTGTTTTTT.

The V and J genes are TRBV5-5 and TRBJ2-2; tentatively, D is TRBD1 (6 bases). V was cut by 5 bases and J by 4 bases, with 12 bases left in between. The CDR3 has 14 residues. In germline, CDR1 is SGHKS, CDR2 YYEKEE (reference sequence). In DNA, the CDR3 is TGTGCCAGCAGGGATACAGGGAGCACCGGGGAGCTGTTTTTT. It yields the protein CASRDTGSTGELFF. The full variable domain, in which reference TRBV5-5 and TRBJ2-2 provide the parts outside the CDR3, is DAGVTQSPTHLIKTRGQQVTLRCSPISGHKSVSWYQQVLGQGPQFIFQYYEKEERGRGNFPDRFSARQFPNYSSELNVNALLLGDSALYLCASRDTGSTGELFFGEGSRLTVL.

V gene TRBV2 combines with J gene TRBJ1-6, with D possibly TRBD1 on 5 matching bases. Trimming shortened V by 5 bases and J by 0 bases, and 14 bases separated the two germline ends. There are 17 residues in the CDR3. CDR1 SNHLY and CDR2 FYNNEI come from the germline V gene. In DNA, the CDR3 is TGTGCCAGCAGTCTTGGGGGACCGGGCTCCTATAATTCACCCCTCCACTTT. As protein: CASSLGGPGSYNSPLHF. The whole variable domain, filled in from reference TRBV2 and TRBJ1-6, reads EPEVTQTPSHQVTQMGQEVILRCVPISNHLYFYWYRQILGQKVEFLVSFYNNEISEKSEIFDDQFSVERPDGSNFTLKIRSTKLEDSAMYFCASSLGGPGSYNSPLHFGNGTRLTVT.